This TCR beta chain was sequenced for a study of blood T cell repertoires in COVID-19. This CDR3 is built from 15 residues. TCRdb's table, derived via immunoSEQ multiplex PCR, lists solely in-frame clones and lacks some. Among 300,000 to 350,000 clones, about 86% were seen once, and the ten largest hold approximately 3.1%. This TCR was recovered from a man aged 25-40 years with active or convalescent COVID-19. The rearrangement joins TRBV21-1 to TRBJ1-4. TRBV21-1 represents a pseudogene. The sequenced sample was peripheral blood. The CDR3 sequence is CASSRLRGGNEKLFF. CDR3 in DNA: TGTGCCAGCAGCCGACTTCGGGGGGGTAATGAAAAACTGTTTTTT.